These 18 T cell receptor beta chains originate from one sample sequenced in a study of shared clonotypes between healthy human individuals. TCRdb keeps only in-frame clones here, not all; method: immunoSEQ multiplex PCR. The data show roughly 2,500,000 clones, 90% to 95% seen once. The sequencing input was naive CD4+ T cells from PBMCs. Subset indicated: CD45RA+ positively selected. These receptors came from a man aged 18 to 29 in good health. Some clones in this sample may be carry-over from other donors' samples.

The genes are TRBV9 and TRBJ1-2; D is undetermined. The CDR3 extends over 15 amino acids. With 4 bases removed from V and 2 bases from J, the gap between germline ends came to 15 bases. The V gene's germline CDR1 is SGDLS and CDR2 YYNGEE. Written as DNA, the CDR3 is TGTGCCAGCAGCTCATTCTGGACGGGGAACTATGGCTACACCTTC. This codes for CASSSFWTGNYGYTF.

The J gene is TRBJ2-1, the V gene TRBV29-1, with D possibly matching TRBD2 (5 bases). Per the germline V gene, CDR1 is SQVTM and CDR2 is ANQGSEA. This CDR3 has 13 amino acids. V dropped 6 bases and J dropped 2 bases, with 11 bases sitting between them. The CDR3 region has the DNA TGCAGCGTAACGCGGGTGGCCTACAATGAGCAGTTCTTC. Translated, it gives CSVTRVAYNEQFF.

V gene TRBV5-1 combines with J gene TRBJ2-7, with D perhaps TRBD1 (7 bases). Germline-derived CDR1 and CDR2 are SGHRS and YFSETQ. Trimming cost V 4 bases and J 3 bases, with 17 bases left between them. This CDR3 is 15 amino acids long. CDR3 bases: TGCGCCAGCAGCCCCCGCGGGACAGAAGACTACGAGCAGTACTTC. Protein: CASSPRGTEDYEQYF.

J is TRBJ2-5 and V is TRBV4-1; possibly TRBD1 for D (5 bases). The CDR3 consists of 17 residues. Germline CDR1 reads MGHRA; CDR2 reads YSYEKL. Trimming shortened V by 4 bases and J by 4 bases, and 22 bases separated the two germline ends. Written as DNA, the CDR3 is TGCGCCAGCAGCCTAACCTCCGGTGGGGCTAGAGGAGAGACCCAGTACTTC. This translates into CASSLTSGGARGETQYF.

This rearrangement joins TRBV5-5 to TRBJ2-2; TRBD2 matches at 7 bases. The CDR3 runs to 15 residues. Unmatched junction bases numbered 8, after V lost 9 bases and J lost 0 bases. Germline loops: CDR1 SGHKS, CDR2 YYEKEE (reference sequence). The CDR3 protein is CATAPAGANTGELFF. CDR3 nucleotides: TGTGCCACCGCCCCGGCGGGAGCGAACACCGGGGAGCTGTTTTTT.

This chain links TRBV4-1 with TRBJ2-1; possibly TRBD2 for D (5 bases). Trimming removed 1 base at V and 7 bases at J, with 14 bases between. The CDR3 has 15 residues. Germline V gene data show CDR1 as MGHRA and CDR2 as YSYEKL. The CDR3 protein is CASSQVSGIGNEQFF. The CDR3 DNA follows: TGCGCCAGCAGCCAAGTATCGGGGATTGGTAATGAGCAGTTCTTC.

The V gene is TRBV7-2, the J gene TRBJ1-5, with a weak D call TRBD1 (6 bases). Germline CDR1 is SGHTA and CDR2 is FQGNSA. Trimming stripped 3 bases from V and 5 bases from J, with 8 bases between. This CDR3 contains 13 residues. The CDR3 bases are TGTGCCAGCAGCTTGAACAGGGATCAGCCCCAGCATTTT. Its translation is CASSLNRDQPQHF.

CDR3 sequence (DNA): TGCGCCAGCAGCTTGTATTGGGGGCAAAGCACAGATACGCAGTATTTT. It translates to CASSLYWGQSTDTQYF. The chain joins TRBV5-1 to TRBJ2-3; TRBD1 might be the D (6 bases). Trimming took 1 base from V and 0 from J, leaving 12 bases between them. Looked up from germline, CDR1 is SGHRS and CDR2 is YFSETQ. The CDR3 sequence is 16 residues long.

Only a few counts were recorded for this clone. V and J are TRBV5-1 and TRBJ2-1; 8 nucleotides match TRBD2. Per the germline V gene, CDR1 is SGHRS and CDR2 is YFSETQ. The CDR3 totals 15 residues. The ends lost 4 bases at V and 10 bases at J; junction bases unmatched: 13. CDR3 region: CASSPGGLVKKEQFF. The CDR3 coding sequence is TGCGCCAGCAGCCCGGGGGGACTAGTTAAAAAGGAGCAGTTCTTC. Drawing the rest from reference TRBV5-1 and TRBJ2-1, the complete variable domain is KAGVTQTPRYLIKTRGQQVTLSCSPISGHRSVSWYQQTPGQGLQFLFEYFSETQRNKGNFPGRFSGRQFSNSRSEMNVSTLELGDSALYLCASSPGGLVKKEQFFGPGTRLTVL.

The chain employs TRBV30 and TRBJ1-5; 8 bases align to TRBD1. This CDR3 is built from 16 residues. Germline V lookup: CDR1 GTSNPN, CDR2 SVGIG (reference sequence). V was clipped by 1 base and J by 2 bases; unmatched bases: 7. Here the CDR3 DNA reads TGTGCCTGGAGTGGTCAGGGGGCTCGAGGCAATCAGCCCCAGCATTTT. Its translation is CAWSGQGARGNQPQHF. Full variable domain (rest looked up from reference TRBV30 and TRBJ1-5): SQTIHQWPATLVQPVGSPLSLECTVEGTSNPNLYWYRQAAGRGLQLLFYSVGIGQISSEVPQNLSASRPQDRQFILSSKKLLLSDSGFYLCAWSGQGARGNQPQHFGDGTRLSIL.

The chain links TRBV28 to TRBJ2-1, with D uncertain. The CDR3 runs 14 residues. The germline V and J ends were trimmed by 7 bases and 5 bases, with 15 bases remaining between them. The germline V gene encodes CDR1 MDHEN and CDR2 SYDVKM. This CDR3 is CASTRSPPHNEQFF. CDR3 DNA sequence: TGTGCCAGCACTCGAAGCCCTCCCCACAATGAGCAGTTCTTC.

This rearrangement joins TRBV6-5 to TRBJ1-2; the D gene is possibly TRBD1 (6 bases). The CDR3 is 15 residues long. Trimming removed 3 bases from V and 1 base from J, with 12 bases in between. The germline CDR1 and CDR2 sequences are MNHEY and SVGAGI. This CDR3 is CASSYHRDGNYGYTF. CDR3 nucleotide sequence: TGTGCCAGCAGTTATCACAGGGATGGTAACTATGGCTACACCTTC.

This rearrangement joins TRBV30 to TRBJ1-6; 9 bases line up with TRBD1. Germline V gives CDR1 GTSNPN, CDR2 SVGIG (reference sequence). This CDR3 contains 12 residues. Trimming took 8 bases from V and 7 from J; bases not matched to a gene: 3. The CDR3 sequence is CAAGQGNSPLHF. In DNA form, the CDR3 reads TGTGCCGCCGGACAGGGGAATTCACCCCTCCACTTT.

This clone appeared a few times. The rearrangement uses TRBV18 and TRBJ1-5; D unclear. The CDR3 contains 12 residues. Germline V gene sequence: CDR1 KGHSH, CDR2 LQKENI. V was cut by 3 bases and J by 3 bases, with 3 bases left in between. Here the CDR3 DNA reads TGTGCCAGCTCACCGAACAATCAGCCCCAGCATTTT. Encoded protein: CASSPNNQPQHF.

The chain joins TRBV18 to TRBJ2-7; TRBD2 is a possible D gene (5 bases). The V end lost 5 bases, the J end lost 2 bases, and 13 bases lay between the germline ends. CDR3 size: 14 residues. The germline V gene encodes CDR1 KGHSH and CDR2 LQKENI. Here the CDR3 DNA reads TGTGCCAGCTCATGGACTGAGCATCCCTACGAGCAGTACTTC. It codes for CASSWTEHPYEQYF.

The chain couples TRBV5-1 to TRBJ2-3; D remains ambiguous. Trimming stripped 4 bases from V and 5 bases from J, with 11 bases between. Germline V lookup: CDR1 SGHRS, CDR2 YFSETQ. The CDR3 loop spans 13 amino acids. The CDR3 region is CASSPGSLDTQYF. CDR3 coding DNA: TGCGCCAGCAGCCCTGGTAGCCTAGATACGCAGTATTTT.

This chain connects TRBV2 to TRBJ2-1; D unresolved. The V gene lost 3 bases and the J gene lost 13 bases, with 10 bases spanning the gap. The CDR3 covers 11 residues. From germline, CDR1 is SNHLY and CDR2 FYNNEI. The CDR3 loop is CASSEVQAQFF. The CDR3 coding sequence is TGTGCCAGCAGTGAGGTACAAGCACAGTTCTTC.

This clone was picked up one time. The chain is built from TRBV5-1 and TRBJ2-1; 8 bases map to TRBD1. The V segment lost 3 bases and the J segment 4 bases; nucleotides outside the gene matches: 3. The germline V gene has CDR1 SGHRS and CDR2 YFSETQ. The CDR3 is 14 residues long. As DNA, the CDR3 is TGCGCCAGCAGCTCACGGACAGGGTACAATGAGCAGTTCTTC. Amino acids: CASSSRTGYNEQFF.